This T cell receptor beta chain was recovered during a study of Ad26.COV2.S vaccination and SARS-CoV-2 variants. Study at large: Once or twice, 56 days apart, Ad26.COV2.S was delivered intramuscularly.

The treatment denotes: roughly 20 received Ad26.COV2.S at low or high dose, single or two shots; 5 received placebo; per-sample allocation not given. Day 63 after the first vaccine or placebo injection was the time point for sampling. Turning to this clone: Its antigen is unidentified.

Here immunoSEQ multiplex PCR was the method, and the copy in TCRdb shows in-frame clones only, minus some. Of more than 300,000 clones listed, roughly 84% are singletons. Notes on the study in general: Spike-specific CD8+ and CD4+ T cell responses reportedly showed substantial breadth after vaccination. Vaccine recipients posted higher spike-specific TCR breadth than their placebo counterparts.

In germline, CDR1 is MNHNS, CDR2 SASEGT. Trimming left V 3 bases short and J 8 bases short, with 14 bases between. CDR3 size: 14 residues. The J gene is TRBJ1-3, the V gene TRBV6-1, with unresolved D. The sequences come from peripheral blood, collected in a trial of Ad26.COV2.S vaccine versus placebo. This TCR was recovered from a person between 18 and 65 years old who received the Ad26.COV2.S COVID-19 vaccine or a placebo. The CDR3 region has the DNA TGTGCCAGCAGTGAGGTGGGCGTCGGGGACACCATATATTTT. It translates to CASSEVGVGDTIYF.